These 5 T cell receptor beta chains originate from one sample sequenced in a study of identical twins. TCRdb recomputed calls from the 5' RACE reads with MiXCR, one row per CDR3 protein. The data hold fewer than 900,000 distinct CDR3 sequences, with roughly 20% observed a single time. In addition, the sample was reused for a study of T cells expressing NK-cell markers.

Sequencing was done on a sample of PBMCs. The origin of the receptors is a woman aged 18 to 35 in good health.

This clonotype was picked up a small number of times. The chain couples TRBV15 to TRBJ2-2; 7 nucleotides match TRBD2. With 9 bases clipped from V and 1 base from J, the junction kept 8 bases outside the gene matches. Per the germline V gene, CDR1 is LNHNV and CDR2 is YYDKDF (reference sequence). The CDR3 has 15 residues. This chain's CDR3 is CATTLPGGNTGELFF. In nucleotides, the CDR3 is TGTGCCACAACCTTGCCGGGGGGGAACACCGGGGAGCTGTTTTTT.

This clonotype was recorded many times. The chain is built from TRBV29-1 and TRBJ2-1; the D gene is possibly TRBD2 (7 bases). The germline V gene encodes CDR1 SQVTM and CDR2 ANQGSEA. Trimming removed 0 bases from V and 11 bases from J, with 14 bases in between. There are 13 residues in the CDR3. The CDR3 region has the DNA TGCAGCGTTGAAGATCAAGGGGGGACTAAGCAGTTCTTC. It codes for CSVEDQGGTKQFF.

This sequence joins TRBV6-1 and TRBJ2-3; D may be TRBD2 (5 bases). V was shortened by 7 bases and J by 2 bases, with 16 bases between the two germline ends. Per germline, CDR1 MNHNS and CDR2 SASEGT. This CDR3 is built from 15 residues. The DNA for the CDR3 is TGTGCCAGCACCTTCGGGGTAGCTTTCACAGATACGCAGTATTTT. Translating it yields CASTFGVAFTDTQYF.

The chain has TRBV10-3 and TRBJ2-1; the match to TRBD2 covers 7 bases. The CDR3 is made up of 16 amino acids. CDR1 and CDR2 from the germline V gene are ENHRY and SYGVKD. Losses at the gene ends were 4 bases for V and 0 bases for J; bases not matched to a gene: 6. CDR3 DNA sequence: TGTGCCATCAGTGGACAACTAGCGCCCTCCTACAATGAGCAGTTCTTC. This gives the protein CAISGQLAPSYNEQFF.

This clonotype has a handful of counts. This chain joins TRBV6-5 and TRBJ2-3, with D perhaps matching TRBD2 (5 bases). Germline lookup yields CDR1 MNHEY and CDR2 SVGAGI. V was pared by 5 bases and J by 2 bases, with 14 bases between. This CDR3 contains 15 residues. The CDR3 here is CASSNLAPNTDTQYF. In DNA form, the CDR3 reads TGTGCCAGCAGTAACTTAGCGCCTAACACAGATACGCAGTATTTT.